The 25 T cell receptor beta chains listed next were all sequenced from one sample in a study of CD8+ T cells in alopecia areata. The authors extracted RNA and reverse transcribed it into cDNA as the sequencing template. Assay used: immunoSEQ multiplex PCR; TCRdb lists only in-frame clones, some missing. The sample includes 130,000 or so clones, approximately 49% seen only once; the top ten take 18%. The sample consisted of CD8+ T cells sorted from blood, taken at week 0. The source of these receptors is a human donor with alopecia areata.

The V call is TRBV6-1, the J call TRBJ2-2; D gene ambiguous. This CDR3 is built from 13 residues. The germline gives CDR1 MNHNS, CDR2 SASEGT. Between the trimmed V and J ends, which lost 7 bases and 1 base, there was a span of 7 bases. The DNA of the CDR3 is TGTGCCAGCATCAACCTGAACACCGGGGAGCTGTTTTTT. Residues: CASINLNTGELFF.

The rearrangement links TRBV4-2 to TRBJ1-2; D gene uncertain. From germline, CDR1 is LGHNA and CDR2 YNFKEQ. CDR3 length: 17 residues. The ends were cut back, 1 base at V and 3 bases at J, with 18 bases in the middle. The CDR3 coding sequence is TGTGCCAGCAGCCAAGTCCTGGCCAGCCAATCTGACTATGGCTACACCTTC. Residues: CASSQVLASQSDYGYTF.

This chain connects TRBV27 to TRBJ1-2, with D perhaps TRBD1 (6 bases). CDR3 length: 15 amino acids. The germline V and J ends were trimmed by 0 bases and 2 bases, with 10 bases remaining between them. Germline CDR1 and CDR2: MNHEY and SMNVEV (reference sequence). DNA for the CDR3: TGTGCCAGCAGTTTATCGACCGGGGGCAACTATGGCTACACCTTC. Its protein is CASSLSTGGNYGYTF.

The rearrangement links TRBV19 to TRBJ1-6; perhaps TRBD1 as D (5 bases). Germline-derived CDR1 and CDR2 are LNHDA and SQIVND (reference sequence). V lost 3 bases, J lost 9 bases, and 15 bases lay in between. CDR3 length equals 15 residues. The CDR3, as DNA: TGTGCCAGTAGTATGACGGGACGGGGTGGTTCACCCCTCCACTTT. Its protein is CASSMTGRGGSPLHF.

V and J are TRBV29-1 and TRBJ2-7, with D perhaps TRBD1 (6 bases). V gave up 5 bases and J gave up 2 bases, with 13 bases separating them. Germline-derived CDR1 and CDR2 are SQVTM and ANQGSEA. There are 13 residues in the CDR3. The CDR3 DNA is TGCAGCGTTCACACAGGGTACACCTACGAGCAGTACTTC. Amino acid sequence: CSVHTGYTYEQYF.

This clone occurred once. This rearrangement joins TRBV18 to TRBJ2-7, with D unresolved. The germline gives CDR1 KGHSH, CDR2 LQKENI. The V gene lost 0 bases and the J gene lost 3 bases, with 9 bases spanning the gap. The CDR3 has 14 residues. The CDR3 nucleotides are TGTGCCAGCTCACCACCGGGCAAAATCTACGAGCAGTACTTC. This translates into CASSPPGKIYEQYF.

This chain connects TRBV5-1 to TRBJ2-7; 11 bases map to TRBD2. The CDR3 contains 15 residues. CDR1 and CDR2 from the germline V gene are SGHRS and YFSETQ. V dropped 4 bases and J dropped 0; count of bases not matched to a gene: 3. CDR3 bases: TGCGCCAGCAGCACAACTAGCGGGAGCTCCTACGAGCAGTACTTC. It encodes CASSTTSGSSYEQYF.

The chain links TRBV5-1 to TRBJ1-3; D remains unclear. CDR3 length: 15 amino acids. CDR1 and CDR2 from the germline V gene are SGHRS and YFSETQ. V gave up 4 bases and J gave up 2 bases, with 13 bases separating them. As DNA, the CDR3 is TGCGCCAGCAGCCCGGGCCGAGGACCTGGAAACACCATATATTTT. Translated, it gives CASSPGRGPGNTIYF.

This rearrangement joins TRBV30 to TRBJ1-2, with D uncertain. The V and J ends lost 5 bases and 6 bases respectively, with 16 bases between them. The CDR3 consists of 13 residues. CDR1 is GTSNPN, CDR2 SVGIG, per germline (reference sequence). The CDR3 loop is CAWFGPRRNGYTF. Here the CDR3 DNA reads TGTGCCTGGTTCGGACCTAGGCGGAATGGCTACACCTTC.

The DNA of the CDR3 is TGTGCCAGCAGCCAAGAGTGGGCCCAACCAGGGAATGAGCAGTTCTTC. This codes for CASSQEWAQPGNEQFF. The chain joins TRBV4-2 to TRBJ2-1, with a tentative D call TRBD1 (5 bases). There are 16 residues in the CDR3. V dropped 0 bases and J dropped 7 bases, with 16 bases sitting between them. Germline CDR1 LGHNA, CDR2 YNFKEQ.

This clone was detected only a few times. The J gene is TRBJ2-5, the V gene TRBV10-3; the D gene is possibly TRBD2 (5 bases). The CDR3 length is 13 residues. Germline CDR1 is ENHRY and CDR2 is SYGVKD. Trimming stripped 7 bases from V and 3 bases from J, with 12 bases between. CDR3 region: CAIKGAVEETQYF. The CDR3 DNA is TGTGCCATCAAGGGAGCCGTGGAAGAGACCCAGTACTTC.

With respect to this clone: Other DNA sequences in the sample encode the same CDR3. V and J are TRBV7-9 and TRBJ2-7, with D unclear. Between the trimmed V and J ends, which lost 1 base and 2 bases, there was a span of 3 bases. CDR1 and CDR2 from the germline V gene are SEHNR and FQNEAQ (reference sequence). CDR3 length equals 12 residues. This chain's CDR3 is CASSLGTYEQYF. In DNA, the CDR3 is TGTGCCAGCAGCTTAGGTACCTACGAGCAGTACTTC.

This chain links TRBV29-1 with TRBJ2-7; TRBD1 matches 7 bases. This CDR3 is built from 11 residues. J lost 5 bases, V lost 7 bases, and 5 bases had no gene match. Germline V gene data show CDR1 as SQVTM and CDR2 as ANQGSEA. This chain's CDR3 is CSAGTDNEQYF. The CDR3 region has the DNA TGCAGCGCCGGGACAGACAACGAGCAGTACTTC.

In DNA, the CDR3 is TGTGCCAGCAGCTCGACAGGGGGGTATGGCTACACCTTC. Translating it yields CASSSTGGYGYTF. The gene calls are TRBV7-9 and TRBJ1-2; 9 nucleotides agree with TRBD1. The CDR3 has 13 amino acids. Germline assignment: CDR1 SEHNR and CDR2 FQNEAQ (reference sequence). V was pared by 4 bases and J by 5 bases, with 2 bases of the junction left unmatched.

The J gene is TRBJ1-5, the V gene TRBV5-6; no definite D call. V dropped 6 bases and J dropped 1 base, with 17 bases sitting between them. This CDR3 has 16 residues. Per the germline V gene, CDR1 is SGHDT and CDR2 is YYEEEE. DNA of the CDR3: TGTGCCAGCACGCTATTAATGAGCGTGAGCAATCAGCCCCAGCATTTT. This encodes CASTLLMSVSNQPQHF.

The V and J genes are TRBV5-6 and TRBJ1-2; D unclear. The CDR3 totals 12 residues. Deletions cut 3 bases from V and 5 bases from J, with 8 bases between. The germline V gene encodes CDR1 SGHDT and CDR2 YYEEEE. The CDR3 protein is CASSSNMYGYTF. Here the CDR3 DNA reads TGTGCCAGCAGCTCGAATATGTATGGCTACACCTTC.

This chain uses TRBV5-1 with TRBJ2-2; D unclear. The germline V gene has CDR1 SGHRS and CDR2 YFSETQ. V lost 2 bases and J lost 2, with 4 bases in between. The length of the CDR3 is 13 residues. DNA of the CDR3: TGCGCCAGCAGCTTAGATAACACCGGGGAGCTGTTTTTT. Its translation is CASSLDNTGELFF.

Comments on this clone: The identical CDR3 is also encoded by other nucleotide sequences in the sample. The rearrangement joins TRBV25-1 to TRBJ2-5; D is uncertain. Trimming cost V 8 bases and J 5 bases, with 3 bases left between them. CDR1 and CDR2 (germline): MGHDK, SYGVNS. This CDR3 is 9 amino acids long. CDR3 nucleotides: TGTGCCAGCGGGGAGACCCAGTACTTC. As protein: CASGETQYF.

The chain employs TRBV7-2 and TRBJ2-5, with 8 bases identical to TRBD1. Germline CDR1 SGHTA, CDR2 FQGNSA. This CDR3 contains 14 residues. V lost 5 bases, J lost 5 bases, and 7 bases stayed unmatched. For the CDR3, the DNA is TGTGCCAGCAGCGAATTTTACAGGGGGGAGACCCAGTACTTC. It specifies CASSEFYRGETQYF.

Comments on this clone: This specimen includes other DNA sequences encoding the same CDR3. The J gene is TRBJ1-2, the V gene TRBV5-4; maybe TRBD1 (5 bases). Germline values: CDR1 SGHNT, CDR2 YYREEE (reference sequence). The CDR3 consists of 12 residues. With 4 bases removed from V and 5 bases from J, the gap between germline ends came to 9 bases. For the CDR3, the DNA is TGTGCCAGCAGCGTAGACAGTTATGGCTACACCTTC. Translated, it gives CASSVDSYGYTF.

The chain joins TRBV27 to TRBJ2-7; D perhaps matches TRBD2 (5 bases). The germline V gene has CDR1 MNHEY and CDR2 SMNVEV (reference sequence). The V end lost 0 bases, the J end lost 4 bases, and 7 bases lay between the germline ends. The CDR3 has 13 residues. The CDR3 is CASSLSGGYEQYF. In DNA, the CDR3 is TGTGCCAGCAGTTTATCCGGCGGGTACGAGCAGTACTTC.

The J gene is TRBJ2-5, the V gene TRBV18; no clear D. CDR3 size: 16 residues. Looked up from germline, CDR1 is KGHSH and CDR2 is LQKENI. The V gene lost 3 bases and the J gene lost 6 bases, with 20 bases spanning the gap. The CDR3 protein is CASSPPAAILFKTQYF. CDR3 DNA sequence: TGTGCCAGCTCACCGCCCGCAGCGATACTCTTTAAGACCCAGTACTTC.

The chain is built from TRBV27 and TRBJ2-7; D gene ambiguous. CDR1 and CDR2 (germline): MNHEY, SMNVEV (reference sequence). The CDR3 consists of 13 residues. Deletions cut 6 bases from V and 3 bases from J, with 12 bases between. The CDR3 DNA reads TGTGCCAGCAGCCCTCCTCCCCACTACGAGCAGTACTTC. Protein sequence: CASSPPPHYEQYF.

J is TRBJ1-2 and V is TRBV2, with D perhaps matching TRBD1 (6 bases). In germline, CDR1 is SNHLY, CDR2 FYNNEI. V was trimmed by 6 bases and J by 0 bases, leaving 11 bases between them. The CDR3 covers 14 residues. The CDR3 DNA sequence: TGTGCCAGCAGCCGGGACACCTCTAACTATGGCTACACCTTC. Residues: CASSRDTSNYGYTF.

This clone was detected a few times. V is TRBV6-5 and J is TRBJ2-2; 9 nucleotides align to TRBD2. Germline CDR1 is MNHEY and CDR2 is SVGAGI. V was pared by 4 bases and J by 3 bases, with 6 bases of the junction left unmatched. There are 16 residues in the CDR3. The CDR3 coding sequence is TGTGCCAGCAGTTGGTCTAGCGGGATGGACACCGGGGAGCTGTTTTTT. Amino acids: CASSWSSGMDTGELFF.